These T cell receptor beta chains were read from a single sample in a study of identical twins. Via MiXCR, TCRdb re-called the 5' RACE reads, giving one row per CDR3 protein. This sample carries 1.5 million to 2 million distinct CDR3 sequences, more than 30% of them seen once, and the ten largest clones take 0.25% to 0.3%. Sequencing was done on a sample of cord blood. The source of these receptors is a newborn girl in good health. Each CDR3 is given with its conserved first and last residue. D genes are given only for firm matches. Only part of the rows carry a size: once, few, many, or a class if the clone is expanded.

V gene: TRBV18
D gene: NA
J gene: TRBJ1-1
clone size: NA
CDR3 length: 12
CDR3 DNA: TGTGCCAGCTCACAGGGACGGATTGAAGCTTTCTTT
CDR3 protein: CASSQGRIEAFF

V gene: TRBV7-9
D gene: NA
J gene: TRBJ1-1
clone size: few
CDR3 length: 15
CDR3 DNA: TGTGCCAGCAGTAATGGGAGGCACCCTACCTCTGAAGCTTTCTTT
CDR3 protein: CASSNGRHPTSEAFF

V gene: TRBV12-3/TRBV12-4
D gene: NA
J gene: TRBJ2-3
clone size: NA
CDR3 length: 16
CDR3 DNA: TGTGCCAGCAGCCTCGACAGGGAGGTACTCACAGATACGCAGTATTTT
CDR3 protein: CASSLDREVLTDTQYF

V gene: TRBV20-1
D gene: NA
J gene: TRBJ2-1
clone size: NA
CDR3 length: 13
CDR3 DNA: TGCAGTGCGGGGGGATGGAGCGGCAATGAGCAGTTCTTC
CDR3 protein: CSAGGWSGNEQFF

V gene: TRBV5-1
D gene: NA
J gene: TRBJ2-5
clone size: NA
CDR3 length: 13
CDR3 DNA: TGCGCCAGCAGCGCCCCCCTGCAAGAGACCCAGTACTTC
CDR3 protein: CASSAPLQETQYF

V gene: TRBV5-1
D gene: TRBD1
J gene: TRBJ1-2
clone size: NA
CDR3 length: 15
CDR3 DNA: TGCGCCAGCAGCTTGGGGGGACAGGCCCGCTATGGCTACACCTTC
CDR3 protein: CASSLGGQARYGYTF

V gene: TRBV4-1
D gene: NA
J gene: TRBJ2-7
clone size: NA
CDR3 length: 15
CDR3 DNA: TGCGCCAGCAGCCAAGTCGCGGTGAGCTCCTACGAGCAGTACTTC
CDR3 protein: CASSQVAVSSYEQYF

V gene: TRBV24-1
D gene: NA
J gene: TRBJ1-1
clone size: NA
CDR3 length: 13
CDR3 DNA: TGTGCCACCAGTGATTATATGAACACTGAAGCTTTCTTT
CDR3 protein: CATSDYMNTEAFF

V gene: TRBV29-1
D gene: NA
J gene: TRBJ1-1
clone size: many
CDR3 length: 13
CDR3 DNA: TGCAGCGGAGCCGGGCGCATGAACACTGAAGCTTTCTTT
CDR3 protein: CSGAGRMNTEAFF

V gene: TRBV4-2
D gene: TRBD2
J gene: TRBJ2-1
clone size: NA
CDR3 length: 17
CDR3 DNA: TGTGCCAGCAGCCGGGTGGGTACTAGCGGGCCATACAATGAGCAGTTCTTC
CDR3 protein: CASSRVGTSGPYNEQFF

V gene: TRBV20-1
D gene: NA
J gene: TRBJ1-2
clone size: many
CDR3 length: 10
CDR3 DNA: TGCAGTGCAATCATTTATGGCTACACCTTC
CDR3 protein: CSAIIYGYTF

V gene: TRBV4-1
D gene: NA
J gene: TRBJ2-7
clone size: NA
CDR3 length: 13
CDR3 DNA: TGCGCCAGCAGCCCAGGGTACTCCTACGAGCAGTACTTC
CDR3 protein: CASSPGYSYEQYF

V gene: TRBV14
D gene: NA
J gene: TRBJ1-2
clone size: NA
CDR3 length: 14
CDR3 DNA: TGTGCCTGCAGCGGAAGGCGGGCAAACTATGGCTACACCTTC
CDR3 protein: CACSGRRANYGYTF

V gene: TRBV5-6
D gene: TRBD1
J gene: TRBJ2-1
clone size: many
CDR3 length: 14
CDR3 DNA: TGTGCCAGCAGCTTGGAGTCAGGGGGCAATGAGCAGTTCTTC
CDR3 protein: CASSLESGGNEQFF

V gene: TRBV11-2
D gene: NA
J gene: TRBJ2-5
clone size: NA
CDR3 length: 14
CDR3 DNA: TGTGCCAGCAGCTACCAGAGCGGAGAAGAGACCCAGTACTTC
CDR3 protein: CASSYQSGEETQYF

V gene: TRBV29-1
D gene: NA
J gene: TRBJ2-1
clone size: few
CDR3 length: 10
CDR3 DNA: TGCAGCGTTGGAGGCAGGGGGCAGTTCTTC
CDR3 protein: CSVGGRGQFF

V gene: TRBV5-1
D gene: NA
J gene: TRBJ2-7
clone size: few
CDR3 length: 15
CDR3 DNA: TGCGCCAGCAGCTTAGGATTGCAACGCTCCTACGAGCAGTACTTC
CDR3 protein: CASSLGLQRSYEQYF

V gene: TRBV30
D gene: NA
J gene: TRBJ1-2
clone size: NA
CDR3 length: 12
CDR3 DNA: TGTGCCTGGAGATCTGACACCTATGGCTACACCTTC
CDR3 protein: CAWRSDTYGYTF

V gene: TRBV20-1
D gene: NA
J gene: TRBJ2-5
clone size: NA
CDR3 length: 11
CDR3 DNA: TGCAGTGCTAGTATGGTCGAGACCCAGTACTTC
CDR3 protein: CSASMVETQYF

V gene: TRBV12-3/TRBV12-4
D gene: NA
J gene: TRBJ1-5
clone size: NA
CDR3 length: 16
CDR3 DNA: TGTGCCAGCAGTTCCGAACAGGGTACCTTCAATCAGCCCCAGCATTTT
CDR3 protein: CASSSEQGTFNQPQHF

V gene: TRBV19
D gene: TRBD1
J gene: TRBJ2-1
clone size: NA
CDR3 length: 16
CDR3 DNA: TGTGCCAGTAGGAGCGGACAGGGGGCCCCCTACAATGAGCAGTTCTTC
CDR3 protein: CASRSGQGAPYNEQFF

V gene: TRBV20-1
D gene: TRBD2
J gene: TRBJ2-1
clone size: few
CDR3 length: 16
CDR3 DNA: TGCAGTGCTAGCCGAGCGGGGATGTCCGGCTACAATGAGCAGTTCTTC
CDR3 protein: CSASRAGMSGYNEQFF

V gene: TRBV4-2
D gene: TRBD1
J gene: TRBJ1-6
clone size: few
CDR3 length: 15
CDR3 DNA: TGTGCCAGCAGCCAACGACAGGGGTTTGATTCACCCCTCCACTTT
CDR3 protein: CASSQRQGFDSPLHF

V gene: TRBV20-1
D gene: TRBD2
J gene: TRBJ2-7
clone size: once
CDR3 length: 14
CDR3 DNA: TGCAGTGCTACCGTACGACTAGCGGACAATGAGCAGTACTTC
CDR3 protein: CSATVRLADNEQYF

V gene: TRBV10-3
D gene: NA
J gene: TRBJ1-1
clone size: few
CDR3 length: 14
CDR3 DNA: TGTGCCATCAGTTTGAACGAGGGTGACACTGAAGCTTTCTTT
CDR3 protein: CAISLNEGDTEAFF

V gene: TRBV5-1
D gene: TRBD2
J gene: TRBJ2-7
clone size: NA
CDR3 length: 17
CDR3 DNA: TGCGCCAGCAGCTTGGGCACTAGCGGGGGGCTCTCCTACGAGCAGTACTTC
CDR3 protein: CASSLGTSGGLSYEQYF

V gene: TRBV12-3/TRBV12-4
D gene: TRBD1
J gene: TRBJ1-6
clone size: NA
CDR3 length: 15
CDR3 DNA: TGTGCCAGCAACCAGGGGGGGACCTATAATTCACCCCTCCACTTT
CDR3 protein: CASNQGGTYNSPLHF

V gene: TRBV27
D gene: TRBD2
J gene: TRBJ2-1
clone size: NA
CDR3 length: 15
CDR3 DNA: TGTGCCGGCAGTTGGACTAGCGGGGGGTACAATGAGCAGTTCTTC
CDR3 protein: CAGSWTSGGYNEQFF

V gene: TRBV6-1
D gene: TRBD1
J gene: TRBJ2-3
clone size: NA
CDR3 length: 15
CDR3 DNA: TGTGCCAGCAGTGGGGGACAGGGGAACACAGATACGCAGTATTTT
CDR3 protein: CASSGGQGNTDTQYF

V gene: TRBV5-6
D gene: TRBD2
J gene: TRBJ2-3
clone size: NA
CDR3 length: 17
CDR3 DNA: TGTGCCAGCAGCTTAGGTCTCGCGGGGGGGTATAAAGATACGCAGTATTTT
CDR3 protein: CASSLGLAGGYKDTQYF

V gene: TRBV10-3
D gene: TRBD1
J gene: TRBJ1-5
clone size: few
CDR3 length: 15
CDR3 DNA: TGTGCCATCAGTGACCGGGACAGGGTCAATCAGCCCCAGCATTTT
CDR3 protein: CAISDRDRVNQPQHF

V gene: TRBV28
D gene: NA
J gene: TRBJ2-2
clone size: few
CDR3 length: 15
CDR3 DNA: TGTGCCAGCAGTTTAGCTCAACGGAACACCGGGGAGCTGTTTTTT
CDR3 protein: CASSLAQRNTGELFF

V gene: TRBV28
D gene: NA
J gene: TRBJ2-7
clone size: few
CDR3 length: 12
CDR3 DNA: TGTGCCAGCAGTTTATGGGTCGACGAGCAGTACTTC
CDR3 protein: CASSLWVDEQYF

V gene: TRBV5-6
D gene: TRBD2
J gene: TRBJ2-1
clone size: NA
CDR3 length: 16
CDR3 DNA: TGTGCCAGCAGCACGACAAAGCGGGAGTGGGGCAATGAGCAGTTCTTC
CDR3 protein: CASSTTKREWGNEQFF

V gene: TRBV12-3/TRBV12-4
D gene: NA
J gene: TRBJ2-1
clone size: NA
CDR3 length: 14
CDR3 DNA: TGTGCCAGCAGTTTAGGCCCTAGTAGGAGTGAGCAGTTCTTC
CDR3 protein: CASSLGPSRSEQFF

V gene: TRBV18
D gene: TRBD1
J gene: TRBJ1-5
clone size: NA
CDR3 length: 16
CDR3 DNA: TGTGCCAGCTCGCGGACAGGCCCCGGGGGGGGTCAGCCCCAGCATTTT
CDR3 protein: CASSRTGPGGGQPQHF

V gene: TRBV6-5
D gene: NA
J gene: TRBJ2-1
clone size: few
CDR3 length: 22
CDR3 DNA: TGTGCCAGCAGTTACTCTAATTTCAATGGTGTGGAATATGCGGGAAGAATGGCTGAGCAGTTCTTC
CDR3 protein: CASSYSNFNGVEYAGRMAEQFF

V gene: TRBV10-3
D gene: NA
J gene: TRBJ1-1
clone size: NA
CDR3 length: 12
CDR3 DNA: TGTGCCATCAGTGAATGGGGAACTGAAGCTTTCTTT
CDR3 protein: CAISEWGTEAFF

V gene: TRBV29-1
D gene: NA
J gene: TRBJ2-3
clone size: few
CDR3 length: 12
CDR3 DNA: TGCAGCGGGGGGGTGAACCTGGATACGCAGTATTTT
CDR3 protein: CSGGVNLDTQYF

V gene: TRBV2
D gene: TRBD1
J gene: TRBJ2-1
clone size: few
CDR3 length: 14
CDR3 DNA: TGTGCCAAGAACGGGGACAGCTCCTACAATGAGCAGTTCTTC
CDR3 protein: CAKNGDSSYNEQFF

V gene: TRBV5-6
D gene: NA
J gene: TRBJ2-3
clone size: few
CDR3 length: 13
CDR3 DNA: TGTGCCAGCAGCTTGGAGGTCTCGGATACGCAGTATTTT
CDR3 protein: CASSLEVSDTQYF